The clone carrying this T cell receptor beta chain was counted at least ten times. Its antigen is not known. V dropped 5 bases and J dropped 0 bases, with 11 bases sitting between them. This CDR3 is built from 13 residues. Germline V gene data show CDR1 as DFQATT and CDR2 as SNEGSKA (reference sequence). The sample belongs to a study of T-cell reconstitution after alpha-beta-depleted transplantation in children. Findings and caveats of the study: Expanded graft clones numbering several hundred reportedly gave rise to alpha-beta T cells about two months after transplant.

It was with unique molecular identifiers that the TCRbeta library was prepared. Each CDR3 protein gets one entry after TCRdb re-called the PCR reads with MiXCR. The top ten clones hold around 18% of a sample with approximately 150,000 distinct CDR3 sequences, about 8.8% of them seen once. This chain joins TRBV20-1 and TRBJ2-7; no reliable D call. The TCR originated in a female patient between 2 and 15 years old who had a stem cell transplant for congenital amegakaryocytic thrombocytopenia, so the T cells may come from the graft donor. Sequenced here: PBMCs, mostly from graft donor cells, sampled 180 days after TCRalphabeta/CD19-depleted stem cell transplant. CDR3 in DNA: TGCAGTGCTGTAGACTCGGGCTCCTACGAGCAGTACTTC. This encodes CSAVDSGSYEQYF.